A selection of T cell receptor beta chains follows, all from one sample in a study of CD8 T cells in Susac syndrome. TCRdb re-derived calls from the immunoSEQ multiplex PCR reads in MiXCR, one entry per CDR3 protein. The sample consists of about 160,000 distinct CDR3 sequences, just over 90% of them appearing once. Source material: CD4+ T cells from PBMCs. Receptors were obtained from a human donor in good health. CDR3s leave out the opening cysteine and the closing phenylalanine or tryptophan. Each record gives: J gene, V gene, CDR3 protein.

J: TRBJ2-7
V: TRBV5-4
CDR3: ASSLSGASFYEQY

J: TRBJ2-2
V: TRBV7-3
CDR3: ASSLNSGGTGELF

J: TRBJ2-2
V: TRBV3-1
CDR3: ASSQGTSGGNTGELF

J: TRBJ2-4
V: TRBV4-2
CDR3: ASSQDGIAGGLAKNIQY

J: TRBJ2-7
V: TRBV28
CDR3: ASSFGGQKSYEQY

J: TRBJ2-7
V: TRBV15
CDR3: ATKRTMPHEQY

J: TRBJ2-3
V: TRBV7-3
CDR3: ASSPHLRGGATDTQY

J: TRBJ1-1
V: TRBV20-1
CDR3: AGSGHTEAF

J: TRBJ2-5
V: TRBV29-1
CDR3: SVAQGAETQY

J: TRBJ2-7
V: TRBV5-1
CDR3: ASSLAVGNTYEQY

J: TRBJ2-3
V: TRBV7-6
CDR3: ASSQGLGTDTQY

J: TRBJ1-2
V: TRBV6-5
CDR3: ASRPTEGTGYGYT

J: TRBJ2-3
V: TRBV18
CDR3: ASLQGITDTQY